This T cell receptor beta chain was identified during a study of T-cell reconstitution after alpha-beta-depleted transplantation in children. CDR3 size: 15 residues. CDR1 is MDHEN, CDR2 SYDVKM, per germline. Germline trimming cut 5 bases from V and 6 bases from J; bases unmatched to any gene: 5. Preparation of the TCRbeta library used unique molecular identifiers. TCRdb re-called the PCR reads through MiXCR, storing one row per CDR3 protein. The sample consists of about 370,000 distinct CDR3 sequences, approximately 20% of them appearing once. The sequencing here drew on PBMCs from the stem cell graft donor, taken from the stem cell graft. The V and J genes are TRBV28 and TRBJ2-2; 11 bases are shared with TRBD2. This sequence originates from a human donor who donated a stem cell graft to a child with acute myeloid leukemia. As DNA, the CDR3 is TGTGCCAGCAGTCTGACTAGCGGGACCCCCGGGGAGCTGTTTTTT. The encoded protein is CASSLTSGTPGELFF.